The next 20 T cell receptor beta chains were all read from a single sample in a study of T cell repertoires in aging, cancer and after chemotherapy (dated by TCRdb to the late 2010s). The reads were generated on an Illumina MiSeq. Multiplex touch-down PCR with a mixed TRB-A/B primer pool was used to amplify rearranged TRB sequences covering the V, D and J segments. TCRdb itself trimmed the public reads at Q25 with fastp, ran MiXCR and retained productive beta chains. Rows are unified per CDR3 protein, each entry keeping the most common DNA and genes. The sample yields roughly 7,500 distinct CDR3 sequences; about 29% were counted once. The ten largest clones represent about 8% of the sample. Genomic DNA extracted from peripheral blood, rather than sorted cells or RNA, was used as the source for amplification of TCR beta rearrangements. What was sequenced was blood. These receptor sequences come from a human donor with a blood cancer.

This chain connects TRBV5-6 to TRBJ1-6; 9 bases match TRBD1. The germline V gene has CDR1 SGHDT and CDR2 YYEEEE. This CDR3 contains 16 residues. V trimming: 6 bases; J trimming: 6 bases; junction bases outside the gene matches: 10. The CDR3 DNA is TGTGCCAGCAACTTTGGGGACAGGGTGCTTAATTCACCCCTCCACTTT. Protein product: CASNFGDRVLNSPLHF. Combining the CDR3 with reference TRBV5-6 and TRBJ1-6 gives the whole variable domain DAGVTQSPTHLIKTRGQQVTLRCSPKSGHDTVSWYQQALGQGPQFIFQYYEEEERQRGNFPDRFSGHQFPNYSSELNVNALLLGDSALYLCASNFGDRVLNSPLHFGNGTRLTVT.

V gene TRBV19 combines with J gene TRBJ1-5; unclear D gene. Looked up from germline, CDR1 is LNHDA and CDR2 is SQIVND (reference sequence). The CDR3 loop spans 17 amino acids. Trimming stripped 6 bases from V and 2 bases from J, with 20 bases between. In DNA form, the CDR3 reads TGTGCCAGTAGCTTCCGACGCGAGATTCTAGGCAATCAGCCCCAGCATTTT. It is translated as CASSFRREILGNQPQHF.

This chain's CDR3 is CASRGGGWQPQHF. CDR3 nucleotides: TGTGCCAGCAGAGGAGGGGGGTGGCAGCCCCAGCATTTT. The J gene is TRBJ1-5, the V gene TRBV12-3 or TRBV12-4; possibly TRBD1 for D (6 bases). V was shortened by 6 bases and J by 7 bases, with 13 bases between the two germline ends. This CDR3 contains 13 residues.

This clonotype has a handful of counts. The chain employs TRBV6-5 and TRBJ1-1; D remains ambiguous. The germline V and J ends were trimmed by 8 bases and 3 bases, with 25 bases remaining between them. The CDR3 is made up of 17 amino acids. Germline V gene sequence: CDR1 MNHEY, CDR2 SVGAGI. The CDR3 loop reads CASGYLRVGIGYTEAFF. DNA for the CDR3: TGTGCCAGCGGATACCTGAGAGTCGGTATTGGGTACACTGAAGCTTTCTTT.

The sample holds a few counts of this clonotype. The genes are TRBV6-1 and TRBJ1-1; TRBD1 might be the D (6 bases). Trimming shortened V by 7 bases and J by 2 bases, and 11 bases separated the two germline ends. This CDR3 spans 13 amino acids. Germline CDR1 is MNHNS and CDR2 is SASEGT. The CDR3 coding sequence is TGTGCCAGCAAGAACAGGGATAACACTGAAGCTTTCTTT. Its translation: CASKNRDNTEAFF.

The rearrangement links TRBV11-3 to TRBJ2-7, with 8 bases fitting TRBD1. The CDR3 length is 15 residues. Unmatched junction bases numbered 5, after V lost 1 base and J lost 3 bases. Germline CDR1 is SGHNT and CDR2 is YENEEA. The CDR3 reads CASSLGGQVVYEQYF. CDR3 nucleotides: TGTGCCAGCAGCTTAGGGGGACAGGTAGTCTACGAGCAGTACTTC.

V and J are TRBV6-2 or TRBV6-3 and TRBJ2-7; 11 positions agree with TRBD1. The germline CDR1 and CDR2 sequences are MNHEY and SVGEGT. The CDR3 totals 15 residues. Losses at the gene ends were 3 bases for V and 3 bases for J; bases not matched to a gene: 4. The DNA of the CDR3 is TGTGCCAGCAGTTATTCCGGGACAGGGGGCTACGAGCAGTACTTC. Protein: CASSYSGTGGYEQYF.

V is TRBV6-5 and J is TRBJ1-2; 7 bases fit TRBD1. V shed 5 bases, J shed 0 bases, and the junction held 12 bases outside the gene matches. The CDR3 extends over 17 amino acids. Per germline, CDR1 MNHEY and CDR2 SVGAGI. The CDR3 is CASSDRQGAGSNYGYTF. CDR3 bases: TGTGCCAGCAGTGACAGACAGGGAGCGGGTTCTAACTATGGCTACACCTTC.

This chain connects TRBV18 to TRBJ1-1; tentative D call: TRBD1 (6 bases). Trimming cost V 2 bases and J 10 bases, with 11 bases left between them. This CDR3 has 12 residues. CDR1 and CDR2 from the germline V gene are KGHSH and LQKENI. CDR3 in DNA: TGTGCCAGCTCACCAGGGGGCTATCTAGCTTTCTTT. Translating it yields CASSPGGYLAFF.

The chain combines TRBV12-3 or TRBV12-4 with TRBJ2-7; no definite D call. The V and J ends lost 2 bases and 5 bases respectively, with 16 bases between them. The CDR3 has 15 amino acids. This chain's CDR3 is CASSLRNSRGHEQYF. CDR3 bases: TGTGCCAGCAGTTTACGGAACAGCCGAGGCCACGAGCAGTACTTC.

This chain's CDR3 is CASSPTEGYGTENIQYF. CDR3 nucleotides: TGTGCCAGCAGCCCGACTGAGGGGTACGGGACAGAAAACATTCAGTACTTC. The rearrangement links TRBV7-9 to TRBJ2-4; TRBD1 matches at 7 bases. Germline V gives CDR1 SEHNR, CDR2 FQNEAQ (reference sequence). The length of the CDR3 is 17 residues. V dropped 5 bases and J dropped 5; count of bases not matched to a gene: 15.

Notes on this clonotype: Given a much more abundant clone one base away, this may be a read error. J is TRBJ2-6 and V is TRBV5-4; D is undetermined. The CDR3 is 17 amino acids. Germline lookup yields CDR1 SGHNT and CDR2 YYREEE (reference sequence). V was shortened by 0 bases and J by 0 bases, with 10 bases between the two germline ends. The CDR3 DNA is TGTGCCAGCAGCTTGGAAAGGGTTGGCTCTGGGGCCAACGTCCTGACTTTC. It specifies CASSLERVGSGANVLTF.

As to this clonotype: At one of its ends the junction is not consistent with the germline gene, which may arise from a read error. The chain carries TRBV5-6 and TRBJ2-2; 9 bases match TRBD2. CDR1 and CDR2 (germline): SGHDT, YYEEEE. This CDR3 spans 14 amino acids. CDR3 coding DNA: TGCGCCAGCAGCGAGGGACTAGCAGCCGGGGAGCTGTTTTTT. Protein sequence: CASSEGLAAGELFF.

V usage is TRBV12-3 or TRBV12-4 and J usage is TRBJ1-2; no definite D call. Trimming shortened V by 3 bases and J by 6 bases, and 17 bases separated the two germline ends. The CDR3 sequence is 15 residues long. CDR3: CASSFGVLPPNGYTF. The DNA of the CDR3 is TGTGCCAGCAGTTTTGGGGTGCTCCCCCCCAATGGCTACACCTTC.

The chain has TRBV6-2 or TRBV6-3 and TRBJ1-1; weak D call: TRBD1 (5 bases). The V end was cut by 6 bases, the J end by 4 bases, with 15 bases between. The CDR3 totals 14 residues. Germline CDR1 and CDR2: MNHEY and SVGEGT. CDR3 DNA: TGTGCCAGCAGACCCCCCGGGGGTGCCACTGAAGCTTTCTTT. Translation: CASRPPGGATEAFF.

By sample share, this clonotype is large. The genes are TRBV19 and TRBJ2-1, with D perhaps matching TRBD2 (6 bases). The CDR3 totals 14 residues. Germline V gene lookup returns CDR1 LNHDA and CDR2 SQIVND (reference sequence). Trimming cost V 5 bases and J 4 bases, with 12 bases left between them. Here the CDR3 DNA reads TGTGCCAGTAGTGCACTAGCTCAGTACAATGAGCAGTTCTTC. Translated, it gives CASSALAQYNEQFF. Variable domain in full (rest from reference TRBV19 and TRBJ2-1): DGGITQSPKYLFRKEGQNVTLSCEQNLNHDAMYWYRQDPGQGLRLIYYSQIVNDFQKGDIAEGYSVSREKKESFPLTVTSAQKNPTAFYLCASSALAQYNEQFFGPGTRLTVL.

J is TRBJ1-2 and V is TRBV11-3; D possibly corresponds to TRBD1 (5 bases). V was trimmed by 2 bases and J by 8 bases, leaving 9 bases between them. The CDR3 has 12 amino acids. Germline lookup yields CDR1 SGHNT and CDR2 YENEEA. The CDR3 loop is CASSLYGAGYTF. The CDR3 coding sequence is TGTGCCAGCAGCTTATATGGGGCCGGCTACACCTTC.

The V and J genes are TRBV5-5 and TRBJ2-3; D is ambiguous. CDR3 size: 12 residues. The V and J ends lost 4 bases and 2 bases respectively, with 5 bases between them. The germline V gene has CDR1 SGHKS and CDR2 YYEKEE (reference sequence). Written as DNA, the CDR3 is TGTGCCAGCAGCCTAGACACAGATACGCAGTATTTT. Translating it yields CASSLDTDTQYF.

The rearrangement joins TRBV7-2 to TRBJ2-1, with D perhaps matching TRBD2 (6 bases). Trimming left V 5 bases short and J 9 bases short, with 20 bases between. Per germline, CDR1 SGHTA and CDR2 FQGNSA. This CDR3 contains 15 residues. DNA of the CDR3: TGTGCCAGCAGCACTACTAGCCCCCGTAGCTCTGAGCAGTTCTTC. Translating it yields CASSTTSPRSSEQFF.

Concerning this clonotype itself: A much larger clone lies one base from this, so it may be a read error. V gene TRBV30 combines with J gene TRBJ2-5, with D possibly being TRBD2 (6 bases). The CDR3 has 13 amino acids. Trimming took 4 bases from V and 5 from J, leaving 14 bases between them. Germline CDR1 GTSNPN, CDR2 SVGIG (reference sequence). The CDR3 loop is CAWNYSAGETQYF. CDR3 coding DNA: TGTGCCTGGAACTACAGTGCGGGGGAGACCCAGTACTTC.